This T cell receptor beta chain was sequenced in a study of blood T cell repertoires in COVID-19 (dated by TCRdb to 2018 to 2021). A note on the overall study: Collaborator samples came from the United States, Italy and Spain and covered acute and convalescent phases of COVID-19. The prospective study material was composed of cDNA or gDNA derived from T cells, B-cell-depleted T cells, or PBMCs. Subjects who had been exposed to COVID-19, were actively infected with it, or had recovered from it provided the deeply sampled blood TCRbeta repertoires that made up the dataset. A freely available public database, intended as a resource for researchers studying the immune response to SARS-CoV-2, is where the repertoires were released. Samples were obtained from the ongoing ImmuneRACE study (first 160 participants) and from 1,254 subjects provided by 6 global collaborators. A de-identified subject ID, COVID-19 status, age in years and sex were almost always included in the sample metadata. Where available, HLA class I and class II types were obtained from metadata supplied by the sample provider rather than from assay-based typing. Overall study outcomes, separate from this receptor: Clinical and demographic metadata were provided uncurated, with the amount varying by source and participant.

Trimming removed 4 bases from V and 6 bases from J; the gene matches leave 2 bases unexplained. The germline V gene (reference sequence) supplies CDR1 WNHNN and CDR2 SYGVQD. Spanning cysteine to phenylalanine, the CDR3 consists of 13 amino acids. Only the CDR3 region is kept as DNA, spanning 39 bases read in frame from base 1. In the prospective study, participants were roughly 18 to 100 years old, resided in under 30 geographic areas of the United States, and were enrolled through a virtual design. Cohort assignment in the prospective study relied on participant-reported clinical history from a screening survey and a study questionnaire. Recovered participants in ImmuneRACE Cohort 3 were defined by two consecutive negative NP/OP PCR tests, clearance by a healthcare professional, or resolution of symptoms. In the prospective study, whole blood, serum and a nasopharyngeal or oropharyngeal swab were collected from each participant by mobile phlebotomists. Prospective study participants could optionally give additional blood draws and questionnaires over an approximately 2-month period. Blood samples from the prospective study were shipped frozen or at room temperature prior to DNA extraction.

This clone occurred a few times. Its antigen remains undetermined. No much larger clonotype is one base removed from it; base qualities were not supplied. The immunoSEQ Assay, a bias-controlled multiplex PCR, was used to amplify TCRbeta CDR3 regions from genomic DNA. The paper's data handling went like this. Nucleated cell counts per sample were estimated from amplification of reference gene primers within the assay. To quantify the absolute abundance of each unique TCRbeta CDR3 rearrangement, sequence reads were collapsed and filtered. For each sample, productive Simpson clonality was calculated as the square root of Simpson's diversity index across productive rearrangements. In its TCRdb copy, this immuneACCESS table keeps in-frame sequences only and misses some clones. Where compared with another copy, unresolved V genes explain less than half of these, and the others have no known cause. The DNA gave D and trimming, while V, J and clone size come from that table. The sample table holds some 250,000 clones, of which about nine tenths were seen once. Clones ranked in the top ten supply about a sixth of the sample.

The chain uses TRBV10-1 and TRBJ2-1, with 8 bases aligning to TRBD2. Sequencing input: PBMCs or T cells enriched from blood (not recorded which). This receptor was identified in a man in his late teens or twenties who had recovered from COVID-19. The CDR3 region: CASSVAGGNEQFF. Read as DNA, the sequence is TGCGCCAGCAGTGTGGCGGGAGGCAATGAGCAGTTCTTC.